The 9 T cell receptor beta chains presented below share a single source sample, sequenced in a study of post-analysis software for immune sequencing data. Study conclusions and caveats: About 5 TRBV segments occurring more often in patients than controls included TRBV5-6, TRBV5-1 and TRBV20-1.

Their antigens remain unidentified. The library was made from cDNA and included unique molecular identifiers. TCRdb redid the calling of the PCR reads with MiXCR, one entry per CDR3 protein. The table includes about 190,000 distinct CDR3 sequences, approximately 30% detected once. The sequencing sample was made of blood. The origin of the receptors is a girl younger than 18 with multiple sclerosis.

This chain joins TRBV24-1 and TRBJ1-2, with D unclear. CDR1 KGHDR and CDR2 SFDVKD come from the germline V gene. V shed 0 bases and J shed 7 bases, with 8 bases lying between them. The CDR3 spans 13 residues. In DNA, the CDR3 is TGTGCCACCAGTGATTTGACAGTTTTTGGCTACACCTTC. Encoded protein: CATSDLTVFGYTF.

The chain recombines TRBV7-9 with TRBJ2-1; TRBD2 matches 8 bases. This CDR3 has 15 residues. V lost 1 base, J lost 7 bases, and 6 bases stayed unmatched. Per the germline V gene, CDR1 is SEHNR and CDR2 is FQNEAQ (reference sequence). As DNA, the CDR3 is TGTGCCAGCAGCTTAGTAGCGGGAACGGGAAATGAGCAGTTCTTC. Its translation: CASSLVAGTGNEQFF.

The chain uses TRBV5-1 and TRBJ2-1; TRBD2 aligns across 10 bases. From germline, CDR1 is SGHRS and CDR2 YFSETQ. V lost 4 bases and J lost 2; bases outside the gene matches: 18. The CDR3 contains 20 residues. The CDR3 reads CASSPGVLAGERNPYNEQFF. The CDR3 coding sequence is TGCGCCAGCAGCCCTGGAGTCCTAGCGGGAGAGAGAAACCCCTACAATGAGCAGTTCTTC.

The J gene is TRBJ1-4, the V gene TRBV18, with D hard to call. V was clipped by 4 bases and J by 12 bases, with 12 bases between them. The germline gives CDR1 KGHSH, CDR2 LQKENI. CDR3 length equals 12 residues. The CDR3 coding sequence is TGTGCCAGCTCACTCGTCGCCTTTGAACTGTTTTTT. Its translation: CASSLVAFELFF.

In regard to this clonotype: A much larger clone sits a single nucleotide away, making a read error possible. V usage is TRBV7-2 and J usage is TRBJ2-7, with D perhaps matching TRBD1 or TRBD2 (6 bases each). The germline V and J ends were trimmed by 1 base and 6 bases, with 13 bases remaining between them. This CDR3 contains 14 residues. The germline CDR1 and CDR2 sequences are SGHTA and FQGNSA. CDR3 sequence: CASSLGGASGEQYF. The CDR3 DNA reads TGTGCCAGCAGCTTAGGGGGGGCCAGTGGCGAGCAGTACTTC.

This clonotype was seen more than once but under ten times. The chain is built from TRBV2 and TRBJ1-2, with TRBD1 matching 10 bases. The germline CDR1 and CDR2 sequences are SNHLY and FYNNEI. The ends lost 7 bases at V and 8 bases at J; junction bases unmatched: 10. The CDR3 loop spans 14 amino acids. CDR3 loop: CASNTDRGRSGYTF. The DNA for the CDR3 is TGTGCCAGCAATACAGACAGGGGGCGAAGCGGCTACACCTTC.

This clonotype appeared a few times. The chain uses TRBV5-1 and TRBJ2-2; the match to TRBD2 covers 8 bases. The CDR3 length is 16 residues. V gave up 5 bases and J gave up 7 bases; unmatched junction bases: 13. Germline CDR1 is SGHRS and CDR2 is YFSETQ. The CDR3, as DNA: TGCGCCAGCAGTTCCAGCGGGAGTTATGTTGGCGGGGAGCTGTTTTTT. It is translated as CASSSSGSYVGGELFF.

The genes are TRBV7-2 and TRBJ2-3, with 9 nucleotides matching TRBD2. V gave up 1 base and J gave up 0 bases; unmatched junction bases: 8. CDR1 is SGHTA and CDR2 is FQGNSA in the germline V gene. The CDR3 has 18 residues. This CDR3 reads CASSLDGTSRASTDTQYF. The CDR3 DNA reads TGTGCCAGCAGCTTAGATGGGACTAGCAGAGCCAGCACAGATACGCAGTATTTT.

This rearrangement joins TRBV5-1 to TRBJ2-1; a possible D gene is TRBD2 (6 bases). Germline V gives CDR1 SGHRS, CDR2 YFSETQ. V shed 6 bases and J shed 6 bases, with 28 bases lying between them. The CDR3 has 18 residues. CDR3 bases: TGCGCCAGCAACCGTTGGCTCGGGGGAGTTGGTCAAACCAATGAGCAGTTCTTC. Encoded protein: CASNRWLGGVGQTNEQFF.